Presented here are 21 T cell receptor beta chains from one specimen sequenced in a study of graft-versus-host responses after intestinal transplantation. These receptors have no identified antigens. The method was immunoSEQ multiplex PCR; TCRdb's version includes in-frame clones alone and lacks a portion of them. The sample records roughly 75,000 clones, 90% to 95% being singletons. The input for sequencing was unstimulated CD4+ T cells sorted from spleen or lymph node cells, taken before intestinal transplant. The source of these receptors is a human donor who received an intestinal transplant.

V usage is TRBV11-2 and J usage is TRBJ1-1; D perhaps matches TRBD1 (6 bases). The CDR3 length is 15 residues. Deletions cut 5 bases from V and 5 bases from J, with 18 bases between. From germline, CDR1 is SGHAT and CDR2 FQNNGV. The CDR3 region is CASSHEPGVRTEAFF. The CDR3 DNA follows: TGTGCCAGCAGCCATGAACCAGGGGTCCGTACTGAAGCTTTCTTT. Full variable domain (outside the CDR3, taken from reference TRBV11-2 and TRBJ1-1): EAGVAQSPRYKIIEKRQSVAFWCNPISGHATLYWYQQILGQGPKLLIQFQNNGVVDDSQLPKDRFSAERLKGVDSTLKIQPAKLEDSAVYLCASSHEPGVRTEAFFGQGTRLTVV.

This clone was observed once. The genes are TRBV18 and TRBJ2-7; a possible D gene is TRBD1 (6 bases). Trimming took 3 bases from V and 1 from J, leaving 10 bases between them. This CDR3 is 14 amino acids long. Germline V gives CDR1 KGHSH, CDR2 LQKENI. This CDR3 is CASSPRDMSYEQYF. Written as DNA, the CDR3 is TGTGCCAGCTCACCCCGGGACATGTCCTACGAGCAGTACTTC.

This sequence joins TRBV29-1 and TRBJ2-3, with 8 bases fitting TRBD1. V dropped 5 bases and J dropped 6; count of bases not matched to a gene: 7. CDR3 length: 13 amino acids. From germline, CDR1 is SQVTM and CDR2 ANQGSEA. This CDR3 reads CSVLGQGMDTQYF. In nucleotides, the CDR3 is TGCAGCGTTCTCGGACAGGGTATGGATACGCAGTATTTT.

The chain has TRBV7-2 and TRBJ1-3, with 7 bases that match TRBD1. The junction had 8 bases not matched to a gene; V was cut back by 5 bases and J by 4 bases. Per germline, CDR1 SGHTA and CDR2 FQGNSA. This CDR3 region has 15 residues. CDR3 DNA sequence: TGTGCCAGCAGCGACCTCGGGACAGCGGGAAACACCATATATTTT. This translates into CASSDLGTAGNTIYF.

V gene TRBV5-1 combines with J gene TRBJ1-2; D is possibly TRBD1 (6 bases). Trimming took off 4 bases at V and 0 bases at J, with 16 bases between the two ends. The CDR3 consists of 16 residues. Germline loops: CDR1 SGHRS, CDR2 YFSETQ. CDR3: CASSLGTHTSNYGYTF. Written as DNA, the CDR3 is TGCGCCAGCAGCCTCGGGACACACACTTCTAACTATGGCTACACCTTC. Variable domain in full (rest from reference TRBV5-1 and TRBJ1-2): KAGVTQTPRYLIKTRGQQVTLSCSPISGHRSVSWYQQTPGQGLQFLFEYFSETQRNKGNFPGRFSGRQFSNSRSEMNVSTLELGDSALYLCASSLGTHTSNYGYTFGSGTRLTVV.

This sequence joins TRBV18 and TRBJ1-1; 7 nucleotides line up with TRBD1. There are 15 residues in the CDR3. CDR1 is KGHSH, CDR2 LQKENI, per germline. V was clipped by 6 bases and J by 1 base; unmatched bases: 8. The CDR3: CASSPGQPENTEAFF. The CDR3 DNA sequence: TGTGCCAGCTCGCCGGGACAGCCAGAGAACACTGAAGCTTTCTTT.

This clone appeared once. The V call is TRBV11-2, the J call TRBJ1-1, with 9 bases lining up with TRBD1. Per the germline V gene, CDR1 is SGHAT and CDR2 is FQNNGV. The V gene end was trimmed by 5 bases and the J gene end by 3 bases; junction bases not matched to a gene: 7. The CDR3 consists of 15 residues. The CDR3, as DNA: TGTGCCAGCAGCACTCGGAGGACAGGGGACACTGAAGCTTTCTTT. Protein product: CASSTRRTGDTEAFF. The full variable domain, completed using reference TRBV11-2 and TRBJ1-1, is EAGVAQSPRYKIIEKRQSVAFWCNPISGHATLYWYQQILGQGPKLLIQFQNNGVVDDSQLPKDRFSAERLKGVDSTLKIQPAKLEDSAVYLCASSTRRTGDTEAFFGQGTRLTVV.

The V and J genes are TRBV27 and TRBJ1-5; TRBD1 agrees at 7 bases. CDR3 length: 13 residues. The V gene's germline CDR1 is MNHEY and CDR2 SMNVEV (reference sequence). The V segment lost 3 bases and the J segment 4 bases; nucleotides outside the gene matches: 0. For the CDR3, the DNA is TGTGCCAGCAGTTTGACAGGGAATCAGCCCCAGCATTTT. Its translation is CASSLTGNQPQHF.

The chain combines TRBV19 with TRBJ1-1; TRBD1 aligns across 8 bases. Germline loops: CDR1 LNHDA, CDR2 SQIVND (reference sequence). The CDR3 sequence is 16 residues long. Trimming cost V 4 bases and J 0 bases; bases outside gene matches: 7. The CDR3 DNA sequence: TGTGCCAGTAGTACATCCAGGGGGCTACTGAACACTGAAGCTTTCTTT. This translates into CASSTSRGLLNTEAFF. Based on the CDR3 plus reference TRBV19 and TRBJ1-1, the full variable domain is DGGITQSPKYLFRKEGQNVTLSCEQNLNHDAMYWYRQDPGQGLRLIYYSQIVNDFQKGDIAEGYSVSREKKESFPLTVTSAQKNPTAFYLCASSTSRGLLNTEAFFGQGTRLTVV.

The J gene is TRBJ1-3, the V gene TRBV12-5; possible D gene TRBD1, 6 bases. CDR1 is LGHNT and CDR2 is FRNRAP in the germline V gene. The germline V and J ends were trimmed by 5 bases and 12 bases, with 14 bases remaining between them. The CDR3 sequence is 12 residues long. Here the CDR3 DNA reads TGTGCTAGTGGTATTCCAGGGGTTGGCATATATTTT. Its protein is CASGIPGVGIYF. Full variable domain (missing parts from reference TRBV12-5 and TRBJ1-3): DARVTQTPRHKVTEMGQEVTMRCQPILGHNTVFWYRQTMMQGLELLAYFRNRAPLDDSGMPKDRFSAEMPDATLATLKIQPSEPRDSAVYFCASGIPGVGIYFGEGSWLTVV.

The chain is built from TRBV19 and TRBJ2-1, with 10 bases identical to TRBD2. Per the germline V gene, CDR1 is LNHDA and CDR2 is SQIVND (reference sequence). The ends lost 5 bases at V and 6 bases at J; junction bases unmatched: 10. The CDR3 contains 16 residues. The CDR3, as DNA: TGTGCCAGTAGTCCACGAGCGGGGGGGCGTATCAATGAGCAGTTCTTC. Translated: CASSPRAGGRINEQFF.

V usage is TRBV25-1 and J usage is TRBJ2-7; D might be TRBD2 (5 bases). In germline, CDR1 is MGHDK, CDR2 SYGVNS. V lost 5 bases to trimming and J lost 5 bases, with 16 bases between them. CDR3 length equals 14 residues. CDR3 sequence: CASSNNGDMDEQYF. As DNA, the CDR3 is TGTGCCAGCAGTAACAACGGGGATATGGACGAGCAGTACTTC.

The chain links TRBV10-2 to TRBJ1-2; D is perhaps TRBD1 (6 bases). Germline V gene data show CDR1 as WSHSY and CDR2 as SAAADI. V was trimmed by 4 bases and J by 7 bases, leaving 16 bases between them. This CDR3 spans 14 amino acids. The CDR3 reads CASSGGQGSFGYTF. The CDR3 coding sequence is TGCGCCAGCAGTGGAGGCCAGGGGAGTTTTGGCTACACCTTC.

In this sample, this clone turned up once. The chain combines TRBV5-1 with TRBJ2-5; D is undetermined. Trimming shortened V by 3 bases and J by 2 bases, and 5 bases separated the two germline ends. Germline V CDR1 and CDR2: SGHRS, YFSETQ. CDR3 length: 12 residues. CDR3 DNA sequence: TGCGCCAGCAGCTACTTACAAGAGACCCAGTACTTC. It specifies CASSYLQETQYF.

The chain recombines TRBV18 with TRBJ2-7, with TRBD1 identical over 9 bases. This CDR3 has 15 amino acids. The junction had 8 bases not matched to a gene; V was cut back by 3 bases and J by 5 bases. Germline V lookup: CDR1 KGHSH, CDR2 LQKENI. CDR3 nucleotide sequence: TGTGCCAGCTCACCCTTCGGACAGGGGTTCGACGAGCAGTACTTC. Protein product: CASSPFGQGFDEQYF.

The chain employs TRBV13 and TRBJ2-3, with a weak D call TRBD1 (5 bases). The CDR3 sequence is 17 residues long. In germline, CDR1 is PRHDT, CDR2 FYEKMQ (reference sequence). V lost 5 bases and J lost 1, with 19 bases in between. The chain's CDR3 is CASSPLGKGVGTDTQYF. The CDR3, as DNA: TGTGCCAGCAGCCCCTTAGGTAAAGGGGTGGGCACAGATACGCAGTATTTT. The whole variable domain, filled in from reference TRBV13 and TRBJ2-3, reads AAGVIQSPRHLIKEKRETATLKCYPIPRHDTVYWYQQGPGQDPQFLISFYEKMQSDKGSIPDRFSAQQFSDYHSELNMSSLELGDSALYFCASSPLGKGVGTDTQYFGPGTRLTVL.

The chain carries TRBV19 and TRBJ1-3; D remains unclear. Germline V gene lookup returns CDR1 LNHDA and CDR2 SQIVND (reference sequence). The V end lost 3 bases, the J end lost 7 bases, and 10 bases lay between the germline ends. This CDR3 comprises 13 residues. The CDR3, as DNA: TGTGCCAGTAGTATTGTGCTAGGTAACACCATATATTTT. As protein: CASSIVLGNTIYF.

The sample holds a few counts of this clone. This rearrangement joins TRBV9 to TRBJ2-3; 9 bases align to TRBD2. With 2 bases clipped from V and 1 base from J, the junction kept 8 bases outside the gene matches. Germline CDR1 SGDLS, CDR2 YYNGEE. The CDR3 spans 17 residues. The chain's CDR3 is CASSVSNLAGGTDTQYF. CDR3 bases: TGTGCCAGCAGCGTCTCCAACTTAGCGGGGGGCACAGATACGCAGTATTTT. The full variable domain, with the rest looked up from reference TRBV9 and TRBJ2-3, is DSGVTQTPKHLITATGQRVTLRCSPRSGDLSVYWYQQSLDQGLQFLIQYYNGEERAKGNILERFSAQQFPDLHSELNLSSLELGDSALYFCASSVSNLAGGTDTQYFGPGTRLTVL.

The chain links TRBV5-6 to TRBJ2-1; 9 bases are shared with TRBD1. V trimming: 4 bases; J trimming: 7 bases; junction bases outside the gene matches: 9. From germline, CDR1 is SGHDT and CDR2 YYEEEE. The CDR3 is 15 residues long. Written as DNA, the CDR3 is TGTGCCAGCAGCCACGCGGTGGACAGGGGAAATGAGCAGTTCTTC. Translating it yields CASSHAVDRGNEQFF.

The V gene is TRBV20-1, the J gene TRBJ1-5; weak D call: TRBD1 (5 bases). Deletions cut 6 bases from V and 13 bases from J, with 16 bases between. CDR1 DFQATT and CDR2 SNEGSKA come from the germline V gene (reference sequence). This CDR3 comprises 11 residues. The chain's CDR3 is CSAEDRGDQHF. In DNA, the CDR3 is TGCAGTGCCGAGGATAGGGGCGATCAGCATTTT.

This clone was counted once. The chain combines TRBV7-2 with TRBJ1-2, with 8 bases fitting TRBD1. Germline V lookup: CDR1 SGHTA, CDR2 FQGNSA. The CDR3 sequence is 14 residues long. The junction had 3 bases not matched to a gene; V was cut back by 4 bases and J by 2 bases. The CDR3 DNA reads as TGTGCCAGCAGCTATCGACAGGGGAACTATGGCTACACCTTC. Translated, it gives CASSYRQGNYGYTF.